These T cell receptor beta chains were read from a single sample in a study of tumor and adjacent non-tumor tissue in lung cancer. Each CDR3 protein is one row after TCRdb ran MiXCR on the multiplex PCR reads. The sample contains some 100,000 distinct CDR3 sequences, approximately 65% of which appear only once. Material for sequencing was distant non-tumor lung tissue. The receptors stem from a man aged 25 to 40 with non-small cell lung cancer. CDR3s include the opening cysteine and the closing phenylalanine or tryptophan. Fields, in order: clone size, V gene, D gene, J gene, CDR3 DNA, CDR3 protein. The D gene is left open where the match is weak. Rows may omit the clone size; those that give it use once, few, many or a size class.

size: -; V: TRBV20-1; D: -; J: TRBJ2-1; DNA: TGCAGTGCTGCCGTCTCAGGACTTGTGCTTTACAATGAGCAGTTCTTC; CDR3: CSAAVSGLVLYNEQFF
size: -; V: TRBV20-1; D: TRBD2; J: TRBJ2-1; DNA: TGCAGTGCTAGAGGAGCTTTTAAGCGGGAGAGGGACGATGAGCACTTCTTC; CDR3: CSARGAFKRERDDEHFF
size: -; V: TRBV11-2; D: -; J: TRBJ2-2; DNA: TGTGCCAGCCAGGGAGAAGCAACCACCGGGGAGCTGTTTTTT; CDR3: CASQGEATTGELFF
size: -; V: TRBV28; D: -; J: TRBJ2-3; DNA: TGTGCCAGCAATATTGGAGACGGGGGAACAGATACGCAGTATTTT; CDR3: CASNIGDGGTDTQYF
size: -; V: TRBV7-8; D: -; J: TRBJ1-1; DNA: TGTGCCAGCAGCTGGCAGAACACTGAAGCTTTCTTT; CDR3: CASSWQNTEAFF
size: many; V: TRBV7-8; D: -; J: TRBJ1-6; DNA: TGTGCCAGCAGCTTAGCTGGAGTTAGGGCACCCCTCCACTTT; CDR3: CASSLAGVRAPLHF
size: -; V: TRBV10-3; D: -; J: TRBJ1-2; DNA: TGTGCCATCAGTGGAATGAGGGGGTATTGCTACACCTTC; CDR3: CAISGMRGYCYTF
size: few; V: TRBV7-9; D: -; J: TRBJ2-7; DNA: TGTGCCAGCAGCCAGGGGGGGCCCAACGAGCAGTACTTC; CDR3: CASSQGGPNEQYF
size: -; V: TRBV20-1; D: TRBD2; J: TRBJ2-5; DNA: TGCAGTGCTAGAGATGGGGTAGCGGGGACCCAAGAGGCCCACTACTTC; CDR3: CSARDGVAGTQEAHYF
size: few; V: TRBV11-1; D: -; J: TRBJ2-7; DNA: TGTGGAGTCTACGAGCTGTACTTC; CDR3: CGVYELYF
size: -; V: TRBV6-5; D: -; J: TRBJ1-6; DNA: TGTGTCAGCAGTTACAGTGTCAGGGGAAATTCACCCCTCCACTTT; CDR3: CVSSYSVRGNSPLHF
size: -; V: TRBV6-2/TRBV6-3; D: TRBD1; J: TRBJ2-3; DNA: TGTGCCAGCAGTTACCCGCCTCAGGGGGCGACATATACGCAGTATTTT; CDR3: CASSYPPQGATYTQYF
size: -; V: TRBV11-2; D: -; J: TRBJ2-7; DNA: TGTGCCAGCACCCTTGGGAGAGGGGGAACCTACGAGCAATACTTC; CDR3: CASTLGRGGTYEQYF
size: -; V: TRBV6-1; D: TRBD1; J: TRBJ2-3; DNA: TGTGCCAGCAGTGAGGACAGGGCACCCATAGATACGCATTATTTT; CDR3: CASSEDRAPIDTHYF
size: -; V: TRBV5-1; D: -; J: TRBJ2-3; DNA: TGCGCCAGCAGCCCCCGGGACCCCAGCACAGATACGCAGTATTTT; CDR3: CASSPRDPSTDTQYF
size: -; V: TRBV7-9; D: -; J: TRBJ2-7; DNA: TGTGCCAACAGCCTTACCGACTCAGGCTACGATCAGTACTTC; CDR3: CANSLTDSGYDQYF
size: many; V: TRBV6-6; D: TRBD1; J: TRBJ1-1; DNA: TGTGCCAGCAGAGGAGACAGGGGAGATGAAGCTTTCTTT; CDR3: CASRGDRGDEAFF
size: -; V: TRBV11-2; D: -; J: TRBJ2-3; DNA: TGTGCCAGCAGTTTATACCCAAGGGGGGTATACACGGATACGCAGTATTTT; CDR3: CASSLYPRGVYTDTQYF
size: -; V: TRBV11-2; D: TRBD1; J: TRBJ2-7; DNA: TGTGCCAGCAGCCCGGCGGACAGGGCCTCCTACGATCAGTACTTC; CDR3: CASSPADRASYDQYF
size: -; V: TRBV12-3/TRBV12-4; D: -; J: TRBJ2-2; DNA: TGTACCAGCAGCTTATGGACTGGAGTAACGAACACCGGGGAGCTGTTTTTT; CDR3: CTSSLWTGVTNTGELFF
size: -; V: TRBV12-3/TRBV12-4; D: -; J: TRBJ1-1; DNA: TGTGACAGCAGTCCGAGACAGGTGTTTTCAACTTTCTTT; CDR3: CDSSPRQVFSTFF
size: -; V: TRBV11-2; D: -; J: TRBJ1-6; DNA: TGTGCCAGCAGCTTAGTTGACGGGAGGGGATCACCTCTCCACTTT; CDR3: CASSLVDGRGSPLHF
size: -; V: TRBV11-2; D: TRBD2; J: TRBJ2-7; DNA: TGTGTCAGCAGCTTCCTGTCTAGCGGGAAGTCCTACGAGCAGTACTTC; CDR3: CVSSFLSSGKSYEQYF
size: -; V: TRBV6-2/TRBV6-3; D: TRBD2; J: TRBJ2-7; DNA: TGTGACAGTCTTCCTAGCGGGGGCCTCTACGAGCAATACTTC; CDR3: CDSLPSGGLYEQYF
size: -; V: TRBV7-9; D: -; J: TRBJ2-2; DNA: TGTGCCAGCAGATTGAGAAGGGGGGCGATGCGCGGGGAGCTGTTATTC; CDR3: CASRLRRGAMRGELLF
size: many; V: TRBV20-1; D: -; J: TRBJ1-1; DNA: TGCAGTGCTAGGACAGACTCGAACACTGAAGCTTTCTTT; CDR3: CSARTDSNTEAFF
size: -; V: TRBV4-2; D: -; J: TRBJ2-1; DNA: TGTGCCAGCATATGCGGGTACAATGAGCAGTTCTTC; CDR3: CASICGYNEQFF
size: -; V: TRBV11-2; D: TRBD2; J: TRBJ2-3; DNA: TGTGCCAGCACCCGGACTAGCGGGGGGGTGACAGATACGCAGTATTTT; CDR3: CASTRTSGGVTDTQYF
size: once; V: TRBV20-1; D: TRBD2; J: TRBJ2-3; DNA: TGCAGTACTTTAGCGGGAGGACCAGGCACAGATACACAGTATTTT; CDR3: CSTLAGGPGTDTQYF
size: -; V: TRBV29-1; D: TRBD1; J: TRBJ2-2; DNA: TGCAGCGTGCTGGGGACAGGGGGCAACACCGGGGAGCTGTTTTTT; CDR3: CSVLGTGGNTGELFF
size: once; V: TRBV6-1; D: -; J: TRBJ1-2; DNA: TGTGCCAGCAGGAAGAATGGCTACACCTTC; CDR3: CASRKNGYTF
size: -; V: TRBV28; D: TRBD1; J: TRBJ2-5; DNA: TGTGCCAGCAGCTGGGGACAGAACCAAGATACCCAGTACTTC; CDR3: CASSWGQNQDTQYF
size: few; V: TRBV6-2/TRBV6-3; D: -; J: TRBJ1-4; DNA: TGTGCCAACGGTTACGGTGACAACCGGGCGGGGGAAAAACTGTTTTTT; CDR3: CANGYGDNRAGEKLFF
size: many; V: TRBV7-9; D: TRBD1; J: TRBJ1-1; DNA: TGTGCCAGCACCCCCCGCGACAGGGAGGGCACTGAAGCTTTCTTT; CDR3: CASTPRDREGTEAFF
size: many; V: TRBV6-5; D: TRBD1; J: TRBJ2-7; DNA: TGTGCCAGCACCGCCAGGGGGGAGCAGTACTTC; CDR3: CASTARGEQYF
size: few; V: TRBV29-1; D: -; J: TRBJ2-2; DNA: TGCAGCGTTCTGCATGGCACCGGGGAGCTGTTTTTT; CDR3: CSVLHGTGELFF